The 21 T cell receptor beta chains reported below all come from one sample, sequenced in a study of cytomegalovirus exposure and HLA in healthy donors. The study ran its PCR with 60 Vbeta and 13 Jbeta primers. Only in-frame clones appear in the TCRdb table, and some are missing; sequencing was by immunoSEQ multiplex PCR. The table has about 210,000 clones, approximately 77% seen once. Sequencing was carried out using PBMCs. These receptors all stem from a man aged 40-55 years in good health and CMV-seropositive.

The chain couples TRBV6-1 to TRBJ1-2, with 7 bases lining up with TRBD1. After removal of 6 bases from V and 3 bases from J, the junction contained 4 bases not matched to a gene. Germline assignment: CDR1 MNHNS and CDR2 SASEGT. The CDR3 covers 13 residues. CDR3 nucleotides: TGTGCCAGCAGCATTACAGGGGACTATGGCTACACCTTC. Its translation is CASSITGDYGYTF.

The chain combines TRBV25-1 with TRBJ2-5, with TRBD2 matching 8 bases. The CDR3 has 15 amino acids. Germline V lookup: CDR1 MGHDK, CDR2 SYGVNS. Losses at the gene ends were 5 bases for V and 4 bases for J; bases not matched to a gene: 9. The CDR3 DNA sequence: TGTGCCAGCAGTCCGGGACTAGGAGGGTCAGAGACCCAGTACTTC. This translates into CASSPGLGGSETQYF. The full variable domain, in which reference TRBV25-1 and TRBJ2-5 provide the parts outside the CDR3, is EADIYQTPRYLVIGTGKKITLECSQTMGHDKMYWYQQDPGMELHLIHYSYGVNSTEKGDLSSESTVSRIRTEHFPLTLESARPSHTSQYLCASSPGLGGSETQYFGPGTRLLVL.

CDR3 amino acids: CASSPSGTSHIQTGELFF. DNA for the CDR3: TGTGCCAGCAGTCCCTCCGGGACTAGCCACATTCAGACCGGGGAGCTGTTTTTT. The chain combines TRBV27 with TRBJ2-2, with 9 positions matching TRBD2. Looked up from germline, CDR1 is MNHEY and CDR2 is SMNVEV (reference sequence). V dropped 5 bases and J dropped 5; count of bases not matched to a gene: 15. CDR3 length equals 18 residues.

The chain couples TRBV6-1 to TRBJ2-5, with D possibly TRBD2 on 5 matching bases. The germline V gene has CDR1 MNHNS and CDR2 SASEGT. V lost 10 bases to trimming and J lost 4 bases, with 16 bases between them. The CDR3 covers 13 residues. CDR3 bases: TGTGCCATCTCGGGCGGGTGGGGAGAGACCCAGTACTTC. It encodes CAISGGWGETQYF.

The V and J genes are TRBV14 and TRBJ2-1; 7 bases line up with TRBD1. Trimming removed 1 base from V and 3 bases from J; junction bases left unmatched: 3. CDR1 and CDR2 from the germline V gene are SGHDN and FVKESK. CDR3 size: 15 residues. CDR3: CASSQGRGIYNEQFF. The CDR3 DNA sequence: TGTGCCAGCAGCCAAGGCAGGGGGATCTACAATGAGCAGTTCTTC.

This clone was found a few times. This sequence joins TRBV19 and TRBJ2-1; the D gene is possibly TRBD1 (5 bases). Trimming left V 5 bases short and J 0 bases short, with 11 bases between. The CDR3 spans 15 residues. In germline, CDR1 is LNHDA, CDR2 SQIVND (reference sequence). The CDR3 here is CASSSGQSSYNEQFF. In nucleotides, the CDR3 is TGTGCCAGTAGTTCAGGACAAAGCTCCTACAATGAGCAGTTCTTC.

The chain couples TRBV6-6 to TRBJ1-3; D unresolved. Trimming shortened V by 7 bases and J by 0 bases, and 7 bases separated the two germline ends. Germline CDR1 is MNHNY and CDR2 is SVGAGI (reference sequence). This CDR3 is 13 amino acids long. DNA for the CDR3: TGTGCCAGCACTCGGGACTCTGGAAACACCATATATTTT. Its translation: CASTRDSGNTIYF.

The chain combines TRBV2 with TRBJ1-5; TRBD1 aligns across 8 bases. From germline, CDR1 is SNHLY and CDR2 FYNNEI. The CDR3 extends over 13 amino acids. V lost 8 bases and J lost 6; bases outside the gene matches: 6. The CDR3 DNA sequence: TGTGCCAGCGCGGGACAGGCCGGTCAGCCCCAGCATTTT. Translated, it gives CASAGQAGQPQHF. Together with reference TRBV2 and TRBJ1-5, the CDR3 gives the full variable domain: EPEVTQTPSHQVTQMGQEVILRCVPISNHLYFYWYRQILGQKVEFLVSFYNNEISEKSEIFDDQFSVERPDGSNFTLKIRSTKLEDSAMYFCASAGQAGQPQHFGDGTRLSIL.

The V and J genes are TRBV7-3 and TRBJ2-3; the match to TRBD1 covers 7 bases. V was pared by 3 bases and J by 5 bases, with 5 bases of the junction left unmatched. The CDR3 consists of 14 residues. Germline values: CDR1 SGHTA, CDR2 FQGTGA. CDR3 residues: CASSLGQSVDTQYF. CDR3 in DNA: TGTGCCAGCAGCTTGGGACAGTCAGTAGATACGCAGTATTTT.

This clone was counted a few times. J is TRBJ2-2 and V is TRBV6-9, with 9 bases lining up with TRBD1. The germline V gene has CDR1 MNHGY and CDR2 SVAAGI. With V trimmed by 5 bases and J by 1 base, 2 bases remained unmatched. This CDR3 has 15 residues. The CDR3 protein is CASSPGQGNTGELFF. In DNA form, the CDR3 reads TGTGCCAGCAGTCCGGGACAGGGGAACACCGGGGAGCTGTTTTTT.

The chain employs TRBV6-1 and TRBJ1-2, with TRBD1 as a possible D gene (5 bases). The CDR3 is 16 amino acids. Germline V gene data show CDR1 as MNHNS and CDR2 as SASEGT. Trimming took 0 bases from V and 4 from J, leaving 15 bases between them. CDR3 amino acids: CASSEASGRGGYGYTF. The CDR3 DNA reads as TGTGCCAGCAGTGAAGCCTCGGGGCGGGGAGGCTATGGCTACACCTTC.

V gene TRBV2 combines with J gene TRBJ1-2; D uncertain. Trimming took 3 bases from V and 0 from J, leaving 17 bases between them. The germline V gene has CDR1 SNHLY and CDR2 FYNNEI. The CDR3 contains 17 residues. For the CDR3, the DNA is TGTGCCAGCAGTGACAAAGAGCCGTTCCGTTCTAACTATGGCTACACCTTC. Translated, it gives CASSDKEPFRSNYGYTF.

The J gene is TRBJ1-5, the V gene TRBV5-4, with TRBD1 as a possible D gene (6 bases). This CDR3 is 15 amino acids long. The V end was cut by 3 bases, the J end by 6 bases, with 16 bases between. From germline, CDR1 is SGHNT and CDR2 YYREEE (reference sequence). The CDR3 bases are TGTGCCAGCAGCTCGCTGGGGGGGCGCGGTCAGCCCCAGCATTTT. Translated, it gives CASSSLGGRGQPQHF.

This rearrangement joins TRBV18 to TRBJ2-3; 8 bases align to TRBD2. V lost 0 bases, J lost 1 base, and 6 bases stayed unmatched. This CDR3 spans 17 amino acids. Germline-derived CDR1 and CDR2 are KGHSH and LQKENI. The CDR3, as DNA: TGTGCCAGCTCACCACCGGCTAGCGGGTTCCGCACAGATACGCAGTATTTT. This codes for CASSPPASGFRTDTQYF.

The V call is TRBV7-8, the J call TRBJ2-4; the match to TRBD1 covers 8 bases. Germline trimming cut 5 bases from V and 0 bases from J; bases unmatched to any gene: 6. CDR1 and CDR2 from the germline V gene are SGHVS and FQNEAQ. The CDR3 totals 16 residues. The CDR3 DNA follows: TGTGCCAGCAGCGCAGGGGGCCGGGTAGCCAAAAACATTCAGTACTTC. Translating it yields CASSAGGRVAKNIQYF.

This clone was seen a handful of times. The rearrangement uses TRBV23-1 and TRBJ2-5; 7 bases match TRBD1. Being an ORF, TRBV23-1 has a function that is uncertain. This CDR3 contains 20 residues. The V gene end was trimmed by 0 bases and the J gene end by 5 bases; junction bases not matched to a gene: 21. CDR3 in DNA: TGCGCCAGCAGTCAATCCGCCCCATTTGTGTGGAAGGGGGCTAGCGAGACCCAGTACTTC. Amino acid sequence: CASSQSAPFVWKGASETQYF.

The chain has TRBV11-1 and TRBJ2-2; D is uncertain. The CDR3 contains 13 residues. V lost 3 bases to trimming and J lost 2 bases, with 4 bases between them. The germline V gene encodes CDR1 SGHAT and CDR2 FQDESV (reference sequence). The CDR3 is CASSFGNTGELFF. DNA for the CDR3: TGTGCCAGCAGCTTTGGCAACACCGGGGAGCTGTTTTTT.

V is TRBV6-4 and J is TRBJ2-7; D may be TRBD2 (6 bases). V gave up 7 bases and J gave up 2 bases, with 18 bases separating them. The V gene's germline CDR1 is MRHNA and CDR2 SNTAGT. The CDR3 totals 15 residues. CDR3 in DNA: TGTGCCAGCACTTCCATGGGGGGTGGCCCCTACGAGCAGTACTTC. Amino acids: CASTSMGGGPYEQYF.

This chain's CDR3 is CASSFGTPRPETQYF. DNA of the CDR3: TGTGCCAGCAGTTTCGGGACACCGCGCCCGGAGACCCAGTACTTC. The chain combines TRBV6-5 with TRBJ2-5, with a weak D call TRBD1 (6 bases). The CDR3 consists of 15 residues. From germline, CDR1 is MNHEY and CDR2 SVGAGI. Trimming took 4 bases from V and 5 from J, leaving 17 bases between them.

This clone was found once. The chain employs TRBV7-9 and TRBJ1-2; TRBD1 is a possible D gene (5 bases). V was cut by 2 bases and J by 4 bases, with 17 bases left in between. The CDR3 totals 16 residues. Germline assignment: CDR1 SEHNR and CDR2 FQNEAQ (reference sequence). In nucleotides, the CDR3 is TGTGCCAGCAGCTTAAGCGACAGTTCGCTTAGCTATGGCTACACCTTC. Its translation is CASSLSDSSLSYGYTF.

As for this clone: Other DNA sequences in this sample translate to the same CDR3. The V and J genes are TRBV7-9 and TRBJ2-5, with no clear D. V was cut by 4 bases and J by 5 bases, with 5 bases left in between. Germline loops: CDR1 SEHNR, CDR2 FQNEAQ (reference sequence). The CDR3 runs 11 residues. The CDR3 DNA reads TGTGCCAGCAGCTCCCTCGAGACCCAGTACTTC. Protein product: CASSSLETQYF. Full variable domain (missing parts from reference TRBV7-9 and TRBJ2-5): DTGVSQNPRHKITKRGQNVTFRCDPISEHNRLYWYRQTLGQGPEFLTYFQNEAQLEKSRLLSDRFSAERPKGSFSTLEIQRTEQGDSAMYLCASSSLETQYFGPGTRLLVL.